These 15 T cell receptor beta chains came from one sample sequenced in a study of cytotoxic CD8 clonotypes in ibrutinib-treated CLL. Method: immunoSEQ multiplex PCR; TCRdb's copy keeps in-frame clones and lacks some. The table records 28,000 or so clones, roughly 57% of them present only once. The sequences come from PBMCs, collected before ibrutinib treatment. The receptors stem from a human donor with chronic lymphocytic leukemia.

The chain uses TRBV27 and TRBJ1-2, with 7 nucleotides matching TRBD1. The V segment lost 5 bases and the J segment 8 bases; nucleotides outside the gene matches: 8. There are 13 residues in the CDR3. Germline V lookup: CDR1 MNHEY, CDR2 SMNVEV (reference sequence). In nucleotides, the CDR3 is TGTGCCAGCAGTCCCGGACAGGCTGCCGGCTACACCTTC. This translates into CASSPGQAAGYTF.

The J gene is TRBJ2-4, the V gene TRBV5-8; D is perhaps TRBD1 (5 bases). Trimming stripped 4 bases from V and 0 bases from J, with 14 bases between. This CDR3 comprises 16 residues. Germline CDR1 SGHTS, CDR2 YDEGEE. In DNA, the CDR3 is TGTGCCAGCAGCCCAGGCCTAAGGGGAGCCAAAAACATTCAGTACTTC. This sequence encodes CASSPGLRGAKNIQYF. The whole variable domain, filled in from reference TRBV5-8 and TRBJ2-4, reads EAGVTQSPTHLIKTRGQQATLRCSPISGHTSVYWYQQALGLGLQFLLWYDEGEERNRGNFPPRFSGRQFPNYSSELNVNALELEDSALYLCASSPGLRGAKNIQYFGAGTRLSVL.

The chain is built from TRBV10-2 and TRBJ1-2, with D tentatively TRBD1 (6 bases). Trimming removed 0 bases from V and 1 base from J, with 12 bases in between. This CDR3 region has 16 residues. Germline lookup yields CDR1 WSHSY and CDR2 SAAADI. In DNA, the CDR3 is TGCGCCAGCAGTGAGTCCGGGGGGGGCAGTAACTATGGCTACACCTTC. Protein sequence: CASSESGGGSNYGYTF.

The rearrangement uses TRBV10-3 and TRBJ2-1, with 16 bases identical to TRBD2. The CDR3 contains 20 residues. Germline CDR1 is ENHRY and CDR2 is SYGVKD. V lost 0 bases, J lost 0 bases, and 5 bases stayed unmatched. The CDR3 DNA sequence: TGTGCCATCAGTGAGTCTCCGGGACTAGCGGGGGGGAGCTCCTACAATGAGCAGTTCTTC. Encoded protein: CAISESPGLAGGSSYNEQFF.

The J gene is TRBJ1-1, the V gene TRBV7-8; D gene ambiguous. CDR1 and CDR2 from the germline V gene are SGHVS and FQNEAQ. V lost 6 bases and J lost 3, with 23 bases in between. The CDR3 spans 17 residues. The CDR3 bases are TGTGCCAGCAGTGACAAGAGGTGGCACTATGTCGACACTGAAGCTTTCTTT. It encodes CASSDKRWHYVDTEAFF.

V usage is TRBV6-6 and J usage is TRBJ1-5; D is possibly TRBD1 (6 bases). The germline gives CDR1 MNHNY, CDR2 SVGAGI (reference sequence). The CDR3 loop spans 15 amino acids. V was cut by 2 bases and J by 3 bases, with 11 bases left in between. The CDR3 is CASSYGGAVNQPQHF. The CDR3 DNA reads TGTGCCAGCAGTTACGGGGGGGCCGTCAATCAGCCCCAGCATTTT.

V usage is TRBV6-5 and J usage is TRBJ2-1, with D possibly matching TRBD2 (6 bases). V was pared by 2 bases and J by 5 bases, with 13 bases between. This CDR3 contains 15 residues. The germline V gene encodes CDR1 MNHEY and CDR2 SVGAGI. CDR3 sequence reads: CASSYMGLTNNEQFF. Here the CDR3 DNA reads TGTGCCAGCAGTTACATGGGACTGACTAACAATGAGCAGTTCTTC.

The chain recombines TRBV28 with TRBJ2-7, with 9 positions matching TRBD1. Trimming removed 6 bases from V and 4 bases from J; junction bases left unmatched: 7. Germline V CDR1 and CDR2: MDHEN, SYDVKM. CDR3 size: 14 residues. The DNA of the CDR3 is TGTGCCAGCAGACGGACAGGGGTAGGATACGAGCAGTACTTC. Its protein product is CASRRTGVGYEQYF.

This clone was seen just once. The CDR3 DNA follows: TGTGCCAGCAGTCCGACTAGCGGGGCCTACAATGAGCAGTTCTTC. Its translation is CASSPTSGAYNEQFF. The chain uses TRBV5-6 and TRBJ2-1; 11 nucleotides agree with TRBD2. With 5 bases clipped from V and 2 bases from J, the junction kept 3 bases outside the gene matches. The V gene's germline CDR1 is SGHDT and CDR2 YYEEEE. This CDR3 region has 15 residues.

The rearrangement uses TRBV30 and TRBJ1-1; D is uncertain. V lost 2 bases to trimming and J lost 1 base, with 5 bases between them. The CDR3 covers 12 residues. Germline CDR1 GTSNPN, CDR2 SVGIG (reference sequence). The CDR3 sequence: CAWSLSNTEAFF. The CDR3 nucleotides are TGTGCCTGGAGTTTGTCGAACACTGAAGCTTTCTTT. Drawing the rest from reference TRBV30 and TRBJ1-1, the complete variable domain is SQTIHQWPATLVQPVGSPLSLECTVEGTSNPNLYWYRQAAGRGLQLLFYSVGIGQISSEVPQNLSASRPQDRQFILSSKKLLLSDSGFYLCAWSLSNTEAFFGQGTRLTVV.

This clone was seen a single time. The chain has TRBV5-1 and TRBJ1-1; 7 bases agree with TRBD1. The CDR3 runs 15 residues. Per germline, CDR1 SGHRS and CDR2 YFSETQ. V shed 5 bases and J 1 base; nucleotides not matched to a gene: 8. CDR3 loop: CASRRLEGANTEAFF. The DNA for the CDR3 is TGCGCCAGCAGACGGTTGGAGGGGGCGAACACTGAAGCTTTCTTT.

This clone was seen more than once but under ten times. This chain uses TRBV2 with TRBJ1-5, with D hard to call. The V and J ends lost 6 bases and 0 bases respectively, with 6 bases between them. The CDR3 is 13 amino acids. The germline V gene has CDR1 SNHLY and CDR2 FYNNEI. CDR3 residues: CASRQSSNQPQHF. Written as DNA, the CDR3 is TGTGCCAGCAGACAGAGTAGCAATCAGCCCCAGCATTTT.

The chain is built from TRBV7-6 and TRBJ1-4; possibly TRBD1 for D (5 bases). This CDR3 region has 16 residues. Germline-derived CDR1 and CDR2 are SGHVS and FNYEAQ. V dropped 4 bases and J dropped 4 bases, with 16 bases sitting between them. CDR3 protein: CASSSAGPAVNEKLFF. Here the CDR3 DNA reads TGTGCCAGCAGCTCCGCAGGGCCAGCCGTTAATGAAAAACTGTTTTTT.

The V call is TRBV10-2, the J call TRBJ2-1; D not resolved. The CDR3 runs 13 residues. From germline, CDR1 is WSHSY and CDR2 SAAADI. V was cut by 6 bases and J by 5 bases, with 11 bases left in between. Here the CDR3 reads CASRDPTHNEQFF. CDR3 DNA sequence: TGCGCCAGCAGGGACCCGACCCACAATGAGCAGTTCTTC.

This chain uses TRBV7-9 with TRBJ2-1; 7 positions match TRBD2. This CDR3 spans 12 amino acids. Germline CDR1 SEHNR, CDR2 FQNEAQ (reference sequence). The trim removed 4 bases at V and 10 bases at J, leaving 4 bases unmatched. CDR3 amino acids: CASSSQGGEQFF. The CDR3 bases are TGTGCCAGCAGCTCCCAGGGAGGGGAGCAGTTCTTC.